Below, 28 T cell receptor beta chains from the same sample are listed, as sequenced in a study of T cell repertoires in cytomegalovirus infection. TCRdb fed the reads into MiXCR, producing one record per CDR3 protein. The profile covers a few hundred thousand distinct CDR3 sequences, with 15% to 20% appearing a single time and less than 60% taken by the ten largest. Source material: CD8+ T cells from PBMCs. The receptors shown here come from a human donor in good health (CMV status not recorded). Some clones in this sample may be carry-over from other donors' samples.

This clonotype was seen many times. V is TRBV20-1 and J is TRBJ2-1, with TRBD2 identical over 9 bases. V trimming: 1 base; J trimming: 0 bases; junction bases outside the gene matches: 16. CDR1 is DFQATT and CDR2 is SNEGSKA in the germline V gene (reference sequence). CDR3 length equals 20 residues. The CDR3 loop reads CSARAPPGTSPSSSYNEQFF. Written as DNA, the CDR3 is TGCAGTGCTAGAGCCCCGCCCGGGACTAGCCCATCGAGCTCCTACAATGAGCAGTTCTTC.

The genes are TRBV7-9 and TRBJ2-5; TRBD2 is a possible D gene (6 bases). In germline, CDR1 is SEHNR, CDR2 FQNEAQ (reference sequence). Deletions cut 5 bases from V and 0 bases from J, with 19 bases between. The CDR3 totals 17 residues. As DNA, the CDR3 is TGTGCCAGCAGCGCACCAGTAGGAGGGGACGACCAAGAGACCCAGTACTTC. It translates to CASSAPVGGDDQETQYF.

This clonotype was seen ten or more times. V gene TRBV6-2 or TRBV6-3 combines with J gene TRBJ1-1, with D unclear. The CDR3 has 14 residues. Trimming shortened V by 4 bases and J by 3 bases, and 12 bases separated the two germline ends. Looked up from germline, CDR1 is MNHEY and CDR2 is SVGEGT. CDR3 protein: CASSFDFPDTEAFF. CDR3 coding DNA: TGTGCCAGCAGTTTCGACTTCCCGGACACTGAAGCTTTCTTT.

This clonotype was found once. The chain joins TRBV4-1 to TRBJ1-1; no clear D. The germline V gene has CDR1 MGHRA and CDR2 YSYEKL. Deletions cut 5 bases from V and 1 base from J, with 14 bases between. The CDR3 has 15 amino acids. This chain's CDR3 is CASSFGPEPNTEAFF. CDR3 coding DNA: TGCGCCAGCAGCTTCGGTCCGGAGCCGAACACTGAAGCTTTCTTT.

This clonotype occurred many times. This chain connects TRBV7-9 to TRBJ2-7; 7 bases align to TRBD1. J lost 1 base, V lost 0 bases, and 6 bases had no gene match. This CDR3 region has 16 residues. Germline-derived CDR1 and CDR2 are SEHNR and FQNEAQ (reference sequence). CDR3: CASSLARQGGSYEQYF. The CDR3 DNA is TGTGCCAGCAGCTTAGCGAGACAGGGTGGATCCTACGAGCAGTACTTC.

This clonotype has at least ten counts. The chain is built from TRBV10-3 and TRBJ2-2, with TRBD1 matching 11 bases. Trimming took 6 bases from V and 8 from J; bases not matched to a gene: 8. This CDR3 comprises 15 residues. Germline values: CDR1 ENHRY, CDR2 SYGVKD. CDR3 region: CAISAGTGGNGELFF. The CDR3 DNA reads TGTGCCATCAGCGCCGGGACAGGGGGGAATGGGGAGCTGTTTTTT.

The chain has TRBV7-9 and TRBJ2-3; 7 bases map to TRBD1. Germline CDR1 reads SEHNR; CDR2 reads FQNEAQ (reference sequence). The CDR3 contains 13 residues. V lost 3 bases and J lost 5; bases outside the gene matches: 2. The CDR3 protein is CASSFDREDTQYF. Here the CDR3 DNA reads TGTGCCAGCAGCTTTGACAGGGAAGATACGCAGTATTTT.

This clonotype was picked up many times. The rearrangement uses TRBV10-3 and TRBJ2-1, with D uncertain. Germline CDR1 ENHRY, CDR2 SYGVKD. Trimming pared 10 bases from V and 0 bases from J, leaving 10 bases between. This CDR3 has 13 residues. CDR3 residues: CATLSSSYNEQFF. Written as DNA, the CDR3 is TGTGCCACCCTCTCTAGCTCCTACAATGAGCAGTTCTTC.

V and J are TRBV28 and TRBJ2-4; D unresolved. Germline V gives CDR1 MDHEN, CDR2 SYDVKM. The CDR3 is 13 residues long. Deletions cut 6 bases from V and 3 bases from J, with 9 bases between. The CDR3 nucleotides are TGTGCCAGCAGATTCCGGAGCAAAAACATTCAGTACTTC. This encodes CASRFRSKNIQYF.

The genes are TRBV7-9 and TRBJ2-1; 8 nucleotides align to TRBD1. Looked up from germline, CDR1 is SEHNR and CDR2 is FQNEAQ (reference sequence). Trimming at V came to 6 bases and at J to 6 bases, leaving 7 bases not matched to a gene. This CDR3 contains 14 residues. The CDR3 region is CASSPGQGTNEQFF. In DNA form, the CDR3 reads TGTGCCAGCAGTCCCGGACAGGGTACCAATGAGCAGTTCTTC.

This clonotype was observed a few times. V is TRBV27 and J is TRBJ1-1; D gene ambiguous. Deletions cut 2 bases from V and 0 bases from J, with 7 bases between. CDR3 size: 14 residues. CDR1 is MNHEY and CDR2 is SMNVEV in the germline V gene (reference sequence). For the CDR3, the DNA is TGTGCCAGCAGTTTAACAGTCCTGAACACTGAAGCTTTCTTT. Translation: CASSLTVLNTEAFF.

This clonotype has just a few counts. The chain joins TRBV9 to TRBJ1-3; D ambiguous. The CDR3 contains 16 residues. Germline V lookup: CDR1 SGDLS, CDR2 YYNGEE. V lost 1 base and J lost 1, with 12 bases in between. CDR3 in amino acids: CASSVSSGKSGNTIYF. As DNA, the CDR3 is TGTGCCAGCAGCGTATCGTCGGGAAAGTCTGGAAACACCATATATTTT. Full variable domain (missing parts from reference TRBV9 and TRBJ1-3): DSGVTQTPKHLITATGQRVTLRCSPRSGDLSVYWYQQSLDQGLQFLIQYYNGEERAKGNILERFSAQQFPDLHSELNLSSLELGDSALYFCASSVSSGKSGNTIYFGEGSWLTVV.

The genes are TRBV6-5 and TRBJ2-1; 14 bases line up with TRBD2. Germline CDR1 reads MNHEY; CDR2 reads SVGAGI. This CDR3 comprises 19 residues. With 4 bases clipped from V and 2 bases from J, the junction kept 10 bases outside the gene matches. Here the CDR3 reads CASSFAGTSGGPTYNEQFF. The DNA for the CDR3 is TGTGCCAGCAGTTTCGCCGGGACTAGCGGGGGCCCTACCTACAATGAGCAGTTCTTC.

This rearrangement joins TRBV12-3 or TRBV12-4 to TRBJ2-2; maybe TRBD1 (6 bases). The CDR3 totals 15 residues. Trimming shortened V by 7 bases and J by 3 bases, and 15 bases separated the two germline ends. CDR3 bases: TGTGCCAGCACCTGGACAGTGGGATACACCGGGGAGCTGTTTTTT. It encodes CASTWTVGYTGELFF.

V is TRBV7-9 and J is TRBJ1-2; D is uncertain. The CDR3 consists of 14 residues. The V gene lost 4 bases and the J gene lost 2 bases, with 11 bases spanning the gap. Germline V gene lookup returns CDR1 SEHNR and CDR2 FQNEAQ (reference sequence). The DNA for the CDR3 is TGTGCCAGCAGCTCTTCAGGACTAAACTATGGCTACACCTTC. The encoded protein is CASSSSGLNYGYTF.

A few counts support this clonotype. The chain employs TRBV20-1 and TRBJ2-1, with D perhaps TRBD2 (6 bases). Germline CDR1 DFQATT, CDR2 SNEGSKA (reference sequence). Trimming removed 3 bases at V and 2 bases at J, with 14 bases between. This CDR3 has 15 amino acids. The CDR3 spells CSASLGGQPYNEQFF. For the CDR3, the DNA is TGCAGTGCTAGTTTGGGGGGTCAACCCTACAATGAGCAGTTCTTC.

This clonotype was found once. The V and J genes are TRBV14 and TRBJ2-5; perhaps D is TRBD1 or TRBD2 (5 bases each). Germline CDR1 reads SGHDN; CDR2 reads FVKESK. The V end lost 3 bases, the J end lost 3 bases, and 17 bases lay between the germline ends. The CDR3 has 16 residues. CDR3 DNA sequence: TGTGCCAGCAGCCACCTAGTAAGAGGGGATGAAGAGACCCAGTACTTC. Protein: CASSHLVRGDEETQYF.

This clonotype was observed a handful of times. This sequence joins TRBV4-3 and TRBJ1-1, with 7 bases identical to TRBD1. Germline V gene lookup returns CDR1 LGHNA and CDR2 YSLEER. The CDR3 is made up of 17 amino acids. With V trimmed by 6 bases and J by 0 bases, 13 bases remained unmatched. CDR3 DNA sequence: TGCGCCAGCAGTCCAGACAGGGAGTTACTCCTGAACACTGAAGCTTTCTTT. It encodes CASSPDRELLLNTEAFF.

The rearrangement uses TRBV7-6 and TRBJ2-2, with D uncertain. The CDR3 length is 13 residues. V lost 2 bases to trimming and J lost 7 bases, with 8 bases between them. From germline, CDR1 is SGHVS and CDR2 FNYEAQ. In DNA, the CDR3 is TGTGCCAGCAGCTTACGCCATCACGGGGAGCTGTTTTTT. It encodes CASSLRHHGELFF. Complete variable domain (other parts from reference TRBV7-6 and TRBJ2-2): GAGVSQSPRYKVTKRGQDVALRCDPISGHVSLYWYRQALGQGPEFLTYFNYEAQQDKSGLPNDRFSAERPEGSISTLTIQRTEQRDSAMYRCASSLRHHGELFFGEGSRLTVL.

This clonotype has only a few counts. V usage is TRBV7-9 and J usage is TRBJ2-7; 8 positions agree with TRBD2. The V gene end was trimmed by 4 bases and the J gene end by 3 bases; junction bases not matched to a gene: 11. Germline assignment: CDR1 SEHNR and CDR2 FQNEAQ (reference sequence). The CDR3 consists of 16 residues. For the CDR3, the DNA is TGTGCCAGCAGCTCACCCGTAGCGGGGATGGTCTACGAGCAGTACTTC. Translation: CASSSPVAGMVYEQYF.

This clonotype was seen once. A much larger clone lies a single base off, so this may be a read error. This rearrangement joins TRBV6-6 to TRBJ2-3; D gene ambiguous. CDR3 length equals 15 residues. From germline, CDR1 is MNHNY and CDR2 SVGAGI (reference sequence). The ends were cut back, 5 bases at V and 2 bases at J, with 14 bases in the middle. The CDR3 coding sequence is TGTGCCAGCAGTGCCGACCCTTTTATCACAGATACGCAGTATTTT. It specifies CASSADPFITDTQYF.

Note on this clonotype: This may be a read error, as it is one base from a much larger clone. The chain carries TRBV6-6 and TRBJ1-2, with unresolved D. CDR1 MNHNY and CDR2 SVGAGI come from the germline V gene (reference sequence). The CDR3 spans 12 residues. The CDR3 nucleotides read TGTACCAGCACCTTTTACGGGGATGGCTACACCTTC. Encoded protein: CTSTFYGDGYTF.

This clonotype was counted many times. The V call is TRBV7-6, the J call TRBJ1-1; D remains ambiguous. Germline V CDR1 and CDR2: SGHVS, FNYEAQ. V lost 1 base and J lost 2, with 11 bases in between. The CDR3 sequence is 15 residues long. The CDR3 DNA reads TGTGCCAGCAGCTTAGAAATGTCCTTCAACACTGAAGCTTTCTTT. Its translation is CASSLEMSFNTEAFF.

CDR3 DNA: TGTGCCAGCAGCTTAGGGACTAGCGGGGGGCGTGAGCAGTTCTTC. Protein product: CASSLGTSGGREQFF. V usage is TRBV7-9 and J usage is TRBJ2-1, with TRBD2 matching over 14 bases. V shed 1 base and J 9 bases; nucleotides not matched to a gene: 2. The CDR3 has 15 residues. In germline, CDR1 is SEHNR, CDR2 FQNEAQ (reference sequence).

This clonotype was detected only a few times. This sequence joins TRBV12-5 and TRBJ1-5, with 7 nucleotides matching TRBD1. The CDR3 sequence is 14 residues long. Germline lookup yields CDR1 LGHNT and CDR2 FRNRAP. Trimming removed 7 bases from V and 7 bases from J; junction bases left unmatched: 10. CDR3 residues: CASALGQARQPQHF. The CDR3 DNA follows: TGTGCTAGTGCCCTAGGACAGGCGCGGCAGCCCCAGCATTTT. Filled out from reference TRBV12-5 and TRBJ1-5, the complete variable domain reads DARVTQTPRHKVTEMGQEVTMRCQPILGHNTVFWYRQTMMQGLELLAYFRNRAPLDDSGMPKDRFSAEMPDATLATLKIQPSEPRDSAVYFCASALGQARQPQHFGDGTRLSIL.

The chain links TRBV11-2 to TRBJ2-6, with D uncertain. CDR3 length: 13 residues. CDR1 is SGHAT, CDR2 FQNNGV, per germline. Trimming cost V 7 bases and J 0 bases, with 4 bases left between them. CDR3 region: CASTLSGANVLTF. Here the CDR3 DNA reads TGTGCCAGCACCCTCTCTGGGGCCAACGTCCTGACTTTC.

The sample holds a few counts of this clonotype. The V and J genes are TRBV11-2 and TRBJ1-1; TRBD1 might be the D (6 bases). The CDR3 has 17 amino acids. Deletions cut 0 bases from V and 3 bases from J, with 17 bases between. Germline values: CDR1 SGHAT, CDR2 FQNNGV. The CDR3 DNA is TGTGCCAGCAGCTTAGATGTGTGGGGGCGGTCGGACACTGAAGCTTTCTTT. It translates to CASSLDVWGRSDTEAFF.

The chain links TRBV20-1 to TRBJ2-7; no reliable D call. V was shortened by 2 bases and J by 3 bases, with 11 bases between the two germline ends. The CDR3 is 13 amino acids. Germline-derived CDR1 and CDR2 are DFQATT and SNEGSKA (reference sequence). The CDR3 loop reads CSARPRTNYEQYF. The CDR3 nucleotides read TGCAGTGCTAGACCTAGGACGAACTACGAGCAGTACTTC.